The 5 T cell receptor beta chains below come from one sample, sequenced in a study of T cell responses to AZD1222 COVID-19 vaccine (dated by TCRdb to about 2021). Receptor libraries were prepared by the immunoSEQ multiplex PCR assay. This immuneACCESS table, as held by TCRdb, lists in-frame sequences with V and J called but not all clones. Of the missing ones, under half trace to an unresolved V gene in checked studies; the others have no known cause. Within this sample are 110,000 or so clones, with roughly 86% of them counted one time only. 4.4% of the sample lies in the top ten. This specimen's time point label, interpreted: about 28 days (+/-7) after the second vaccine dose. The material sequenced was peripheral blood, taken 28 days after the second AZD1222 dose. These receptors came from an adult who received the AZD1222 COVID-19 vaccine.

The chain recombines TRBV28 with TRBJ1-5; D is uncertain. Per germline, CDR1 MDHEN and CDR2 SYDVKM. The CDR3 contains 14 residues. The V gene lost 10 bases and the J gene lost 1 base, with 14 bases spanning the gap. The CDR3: CATTGFRSNQPQHF. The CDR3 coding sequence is TGTGCCACCACCGGCTTTAGGAGCAATCAGCCCCAGCATTTT.

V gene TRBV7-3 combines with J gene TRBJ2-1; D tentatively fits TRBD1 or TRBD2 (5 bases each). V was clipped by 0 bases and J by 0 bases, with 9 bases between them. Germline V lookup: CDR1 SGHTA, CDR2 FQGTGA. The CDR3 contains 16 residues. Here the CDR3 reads CASSLTRDHSYNEQFF. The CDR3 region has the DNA TGTGCCAGCAGCTTAACCAGGGACCACTCCTACAATGAGCAGTTCTTC.

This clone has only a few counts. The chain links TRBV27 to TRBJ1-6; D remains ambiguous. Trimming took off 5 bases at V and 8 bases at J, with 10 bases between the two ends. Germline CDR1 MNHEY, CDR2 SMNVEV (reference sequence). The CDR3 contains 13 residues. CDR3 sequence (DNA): TGTGCCAGCAGTCGACGGGAGTATTCACCCCTCCACTTT. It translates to CASSRREYSPLHF.

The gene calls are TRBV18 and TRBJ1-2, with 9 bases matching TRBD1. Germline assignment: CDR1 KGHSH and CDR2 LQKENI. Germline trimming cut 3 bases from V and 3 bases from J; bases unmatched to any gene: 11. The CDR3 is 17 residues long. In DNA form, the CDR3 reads TGTGCCAGCTCACCGGTAGTGGGACAGGGCCCACACTATGGCTACACCTTC. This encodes CASSPVVGQGPHYGYTF.

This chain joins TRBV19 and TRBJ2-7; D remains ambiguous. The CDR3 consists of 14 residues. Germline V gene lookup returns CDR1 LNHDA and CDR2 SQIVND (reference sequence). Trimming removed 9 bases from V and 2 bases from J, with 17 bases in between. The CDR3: CASKPSLAAYEQYF. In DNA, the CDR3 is TGTGCCAGCAAGCCTTCCCTGGCGGCCTACGAGCAGTACTTC.